This entry is about one TCR beta chain. V dropped 1 base and J dropped 5 bases, with 11 bases sitting between them. This CDR3 region has 14 residues. Germline values: CDR1 MNHEY, CDR2 SVGAGI. This record comes from a study of blood T cell repertoires in COVID-19. Study in general: The United States, Italy and Spain were the sources of the acute and convalescent COVID-19 samples. From T cells, B-cell-depleted T cells, or PBMCs came the material, which was cDNA or gDNA.

How the authors handled the data: Amplification of reference gene primers provided the estimated nucleated cell counts. The assay was immunoSEQ multiplex PCR, and TCRdb's table has in-frame clones only and misses some. V, J and clone size reflect that table, while D and trimming were determined from the DNA. The sample has over 150,000 clones, around 83% seen once; the top ten hold 13%. V gene TRBV6-5 combines with J gene TRBJ2-5; TRBD1 might be the D (6 bases). The material sequenced was peripheral blood. The sequence derives from a human donor in a cohort sampled during active COVID-19. The CDR3 bases are TGTGCCAGCAGTTACTTTGAGGGGGAGGAGACCCAGTACTTC. It is translated as CASSYFEGEETQYF.